A single T cell receptor beta chain is shown here with its context. Its antigen is not identified. The data belong to a study of cytomegalovirus exposure and HLA in healthy donors. Study at large: The study's early data release held about 85 million unique TCRs from HLA-typed donors.

Broader study findings: Several of the most significant clusters were apparently associated with common viral pathogens in a later analysis.

Amplification used 60 Vbeta primers and 13 Jbeta primers. Repertoires were generated with immunoSEQ multiplex PCR, while TCRdb's copy carries only in-frame clones and drops some. Of 60,000 to 75,000 clones in the sample, 85% were seen once. The ends lost 8 bases at V and 6 bases at J; junction bases unmatched: 14. Germline V gene sequence: CDR1 MNHEY, CDR2 SMNVEV (reference sequence). CDR3 length: 15 residues. This sequence joins TRBV27 and TRBJ2-7; 9 bases are a match to TRBD1. The receptor was derived from a female donor in good health and CMV-seronegative. The sequencing sample was made of PBMCs. The CDR3 is CASRREGQGMFEQYF. The CDR3 DNA sequence: TGTGCCAGCCGACGCGAGGGACAGGGAATGTTCGAGCAGTACTTC.